This TCR beta chain was obtained from a study of response to subunit inactivated influenza vaccine. Study findings and constraints: The study's authors posited that every seasonal influenza vaccination enlists few new T cells.

TCRdb ran MiXCR on the RT-PCR reads and lists one entry per CDR3 protein. The table has about 700,000 distinct CDR3 sequences, about 15% seen once. On this clonotype itself: Antigen unknown.

The germline gives CDR1 DFQATT, CDR2 SNEGSKA (reference sequence). This CDR3 is built from 12 residues. V lost 3 bases, J lost 5 bases, and 10 bases lay in between. Sequencing used PBMCs from blood, obtained roughly 15 days before vaccination. The TCR was taken from a man aged 45-60 years who received an inactivated influenza vaccine. The chain uses TRBV20-1 and TRBJ2-5; no reliable D call. CDR3 sequence (DNA): TGCAGTGCTAGTGGGCTGTGGGAGACCCAGTACTTC. Translated: CSASGLWETQYF.